The TCR beta chain under discussion was sequenced for a study of T cell clonotyping in hematopoietic cell transplantation. Comments on this clone: The antigen is undetermined.

This CDR3 is 18 amino acids long. Germline V CDR1 and CDR2: SGHTA, FQGNSA. V shed 2 bases and J shed 9 bases, with 23 bases lying between them. Overall study results and limits: At the given depth, recipient repertoires were over 97% de novo clonotypes. Pathologically expanded recipient clonotypes increased progressively from day 30 to day 180 as diversity fell. Higher Inverse Simpson Index values in graft donor and pretransplant recipient predicted broader posttransplant TCR diversity. No sorting was done, leaving CD4 and CD8 contributions mixed.

Libraries were prepared by immunoSEQ multiplex PCR; TCRdb keeps only in-frame clonotypes and omits some of them. The sample has around 17,000 clones, less than 80% seen once; the top ten hold roughly a tenth. Sequencing was performed on peripheral blood mononuclear cells. This clonotype originated in a woman aged 55-70 years in good health. Some clones in this sample may be carry-over from other donors' samples. The chain employs TRBV7-2 and TRBJ1-6; D possibly corresponds to TRBD1 (6 bases). CDR3 sequence: CASSLRLRGGGTGSPLHF. DNA of the CDR3: TGTGCCAGCAGCTTAAGGCTAAGAGGGGGGGGGACGGGTTCACCCCTCCACTTT.